The T cell receptor (beta chain) under discussion was sequenced for a study of T cell therapy after organ transplantation. Study-wide results and caveats: Both transferred clonotypes and endogenous ones absent from products apparently reconstituted. In nonresponders, reduced coverage from low CD8+ yield may limit detected expansions. Nonresponders had marked pretherapy clonal expansions and little post-therapy change.

As regards this clone: Its antigen is unknown.

With 0 bases removed from V and 3 bases from J, the gap between germline ends came to 3 bases. The germline V gene has CDR1 DFQATT and CDR2 SNEGSKA (reference sequence). This CDR3 region has 11 residues. Method: immunoSEQ multiplex PCR; TCRdb's copy keeps in-frame clones and lacks some. In the table there are over 45,000 clones, 94% of which are singletons. V usage is TRBV20-1 and J usage is TRBJ2-7; D gene uncertain. This sequence originates from a human patient who had received a solid organ transplant and had CMV disease. Sequencing was performed on CD8+ T cells from blood, taken before autologous CMV-specific T cell therapy. CDR3 loop: CSARESYEQYF. The CDR3 DNA reads as TGCAGTGCTAGAGAGAGCTACGAGCAGTACTTC.